This TCR beta chain was captured by sequencing in a study of OX40 agonist ivuxolimab in advanced cancers. Clones were sequenced by immunoSEQ multiplex PCR, and TCRdb holds only the in-frame ones, with some missing. The table includes approximately 84,000 clones, around nine tenths detected once. This material consisted of CD4+ or CD8+ T cells sorted from blood, taken in a trial of the OX40 agonist ivuxolimab. The clonotype was recovered from an adult with an advanced solid tumor such as melanoma, head and neck, liver or kidney cancer.

CDR3 bases: TGTGCCAGCAGCCTCGACGCAAACTACGAGCAGTACTTC. Its protein is CASSLDANYEQYF. This chain uses TRBV7-9 with TRBJ2-7; the D is unclear. CDR3 length equals 13 residues. Germline V CDR1 and CDR2: SEHNR, FQNEAQ (reference sequence). Trimming cost V 5 bases and J 3 bases, with 11 bases left between them.